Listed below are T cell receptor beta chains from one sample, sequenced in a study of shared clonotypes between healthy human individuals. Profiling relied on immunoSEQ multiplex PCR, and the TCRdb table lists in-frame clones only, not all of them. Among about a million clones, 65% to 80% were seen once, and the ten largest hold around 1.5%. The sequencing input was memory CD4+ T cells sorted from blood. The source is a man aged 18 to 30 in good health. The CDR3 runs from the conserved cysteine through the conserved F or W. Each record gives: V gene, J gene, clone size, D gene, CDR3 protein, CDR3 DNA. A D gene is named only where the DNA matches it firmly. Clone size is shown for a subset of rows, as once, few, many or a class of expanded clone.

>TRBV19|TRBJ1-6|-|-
CASSIDPPDSPLHF
TGTGCCAGTAGTATAGACCCTCCCGATTCACCCCTCCACTTT
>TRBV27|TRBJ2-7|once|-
CASRLQEGRYEQYF
TGTGCCAGCCGCCTACAAGAGGGGCGCTACGAGCAGTACTTC
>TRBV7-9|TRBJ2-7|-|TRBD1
CASSLGQGTYEQYF
TGTGCCAGCAGCCTGGGACAGGGAACCTACGAGCAGTACTTC
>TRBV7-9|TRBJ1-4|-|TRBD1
CASSPDRPGEKLFF
TGTGCCAGCAGCCCGGACAGGCCGGGGGAAAAACTGTTTTTT
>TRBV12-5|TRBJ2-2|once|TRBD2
CASGLVFGRRLTGELFF
TGTGCTAGTGGTTTGGTATTCGGGAGGCGCTTGACCGGGGAGCTGTTTTTT
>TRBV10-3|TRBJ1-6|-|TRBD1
CASRQGLDSPLHF
TGTGCCAGCCGACAGGGGCTTGATTCACCCCTCCACTTT
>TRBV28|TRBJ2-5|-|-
CASTNYRRYGETQYF
TGTGCCAGCACTAACTATCGGAGGTATGGAGAGACCCAGTACTTC
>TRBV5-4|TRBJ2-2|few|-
CASSLRANTGELFF
TGTGCCAGCAGCTTGCGGGCGAACACCGGGGAGCTGTTTTTT
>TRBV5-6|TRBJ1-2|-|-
CASSLSGTPSGYTF
TGTGCCAGCAGCTTGTCCGGGACTCCGAGTGGCTACACCTTC
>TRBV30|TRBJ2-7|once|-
CAWSRRSSYEQYF
TGTGCCTGGAGTCGGCGAAGCTCCTACGAGCAGTACTTC
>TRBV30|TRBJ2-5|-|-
CAWSVGRAGETQYF
TGTGCCTGGAGTGTGGGCAGGGCTGGGGAGACCCAGTACTTC
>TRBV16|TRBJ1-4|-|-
CASSLTSGLGEKLFF
TGTGCCAGCAGCCTCACATCGGGGTTGGGTGAAAAACTGTTTTTT
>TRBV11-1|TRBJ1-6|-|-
CASSFYRDSNSPLHF
TGTGCCAGCAGCTTTTACCGGGACTCTAATTCACCCCTCCACTTT
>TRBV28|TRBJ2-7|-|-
CASSPGRGHEQYF
TGTGCCAGCAGTCCCGGTCGGGGGCACGAGCAGTACTTC
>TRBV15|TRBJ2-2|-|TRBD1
CATSRDPGQGALDGELFF
TGTGCCACCAGCAGAGATCCAGGACAGGGGGCCCTGGACGGGGAGCTGTTTTTT
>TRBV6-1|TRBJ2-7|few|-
CASRWAASSYEQYF
TGTGCCAGCAGGTGGGCCGCGAGCTCCTACGAGCAGTACTTC